Given below is one T cell receptor beta chain in context. Its cognate antigen is unknown. This entry comes from a study of T and B cells in COVID-19 patients. The wider study: At median age about 37 years, recovered patients were younger than active-infection patients at about 72. Of about 19 active-infection patients, approximately twelve were critically ill with mechanical ventilation or extracorporeal membrane oxygenation.

From germline, CDR1 is DFQATT and CDR2 SNEGSKA (reference sequence). J gave up 0 bases and V 6 bases, and 9 bases lay outside the gene matches. CDR3 length: 16 residues. BIOMED2 TRB-A/B primer pools were used in multiplex TRB PCR. TCRdb recomputed calls from the multiplex PCR reads with MiXCR, one row per CDR3 protein. This table has over 15,000 distinct CDR3 sequences, roughly 28% appearing once. TRB was amplified from about 250-500 ng of blood genomic DNA. Study outcomes and limitations: At recovery TRB diversity and richness exceeded healthy donors, after highly clonal active COVID-19 repertoires.

The chain joins TRBV20-1 to TRBJ2-5; 11 bases align to TRBD2. The sample was blood. This TCR was sampled from a human donor who had recovered from COVID-19. CDR3 coding DNA: TGCAGTGCGACGGGACTAGCGGCAAGGTACCAAGAGACCCAGTACTTC. It yields the protein CSATGLAARYQETQYF.